The source of this T cell receptor beta chain is a study of PD-L1 blockade in urothelial cancer. Study details: Patients commenced atezolizumab in about 2014, and it was given at 1,200 mg intravenously every 3 weeks.

Enrolled patients showed locally advanced or metastatic urothelial carcinoma. Pretreatment sampling and on-treatment sampling together yielded between 1 and 8 samples for each patient. Overall study findings and caveats: Survival was better when pretreatment blood TCR clonality fell below the median.

This CDR3 is built from 15 residues. V lost 3 bases and J lost 4, with 13 bases in between. Germline V gene data show CDR1 as SGHRS and CDR2 as YFSETQ. As concerns this clone: What it binds is unknown.

This table comes from immunoSEQ multiplex PCR, and its TCRdb copy is limited to in-frame clones, with some not included. The sample includes about 45,000 clones, approximately 89% of them seen just once. The chain has TRBV5-1 and TRBJ1-4; tentative D call: TRBD1 (6 bases). The TCR was taken from a man aged 80 or over with urothelial cancer. This sample comprised PBMCs, obtained around atezolizumab (anti-PD-L1) treatment. CDR3 nucleotides: TGCGCCAGCAGCTCACAGGGAGTCGGTAATGAAAAACTGTTTTTT. This encodes CASSSQGVGNEKLFF. The whole variable domain, remainder taken from reference TRBV5-1 and TRBJ1-4, is KAGVTQTPRYLIKTRGQQVTLSCSPISGHRSVSWYQQTPGQGLQFLFEYFSETQRNKGNFPGRFSGRQFSNSRSEMNVSTLELGDSALYLCASSSQGVGNEKLFFGSGTQLSVL.